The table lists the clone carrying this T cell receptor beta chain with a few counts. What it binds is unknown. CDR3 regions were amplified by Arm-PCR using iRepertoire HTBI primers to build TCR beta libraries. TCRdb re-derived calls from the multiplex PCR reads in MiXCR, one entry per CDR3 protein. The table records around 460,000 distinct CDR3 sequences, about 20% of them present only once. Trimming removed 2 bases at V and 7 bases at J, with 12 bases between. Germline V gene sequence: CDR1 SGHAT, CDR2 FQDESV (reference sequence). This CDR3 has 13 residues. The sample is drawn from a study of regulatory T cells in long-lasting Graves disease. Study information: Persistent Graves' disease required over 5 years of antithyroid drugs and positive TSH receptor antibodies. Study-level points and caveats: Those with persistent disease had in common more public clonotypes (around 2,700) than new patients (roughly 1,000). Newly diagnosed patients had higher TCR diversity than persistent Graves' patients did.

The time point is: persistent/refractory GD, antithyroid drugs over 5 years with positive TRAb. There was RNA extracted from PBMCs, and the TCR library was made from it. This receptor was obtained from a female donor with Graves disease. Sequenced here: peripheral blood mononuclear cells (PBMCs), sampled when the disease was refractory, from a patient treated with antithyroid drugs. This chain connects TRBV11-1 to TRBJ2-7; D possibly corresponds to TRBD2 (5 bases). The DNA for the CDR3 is TGTGCCAGCAGCTTAATTCTACCGGGGGAGCAGTACTTC. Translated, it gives CASSLILPGEQYF.